One sample yielded the 26 T cell receptor beta chains listed below, sequenced in a study of blood T cells in healthy people across ages. Alongside a J-beta primer mix, a sample-barcoded 5' primer served in a second PCR lasting roughly 6 to 12 cycles. One entry per CDR3 protein results from TCRdb running MiXCR on the 5' RACE reads. The data contain 700,000 to 850,000 distinct CDR3 sequences, 36% of them singletons. The sequencing input was blood. The receptor set was obtained from a man between 18 and 29 years old in good health.

The chain recombines TRBV27 with TRBJ2-7, with 8 bases that match TRBD1. Trimming removed 2 bases from V and 7 bases from J; junction bases left unmatched: 16. The germline CDR1 and CDR2 sequences are MNHEY and SMNVEV (reference sequence). CDR3 length equals 17 residues. The CDR3 DNA is TGTGCCAGCAGTTTAGGTAGTATGGCAGGGGGCTTCGGTGAGCAGTACTTC. As protein: CASSLGSMAGGFGEQYF.

The genes are TRBV5-1 and TRBJ2-4; D gene unclear. The CDR3 is 12 residues long. The V end lost 4 bases, the J end lost 13 bases, and 15 bases lay between the germline ends. Looked up from germline, CDR1 is SGHRS and CDR2 is YFSETQ. CDR3 DNA sequence: TGCGCCAGCAGCCCGAGCTCCTACAAGCAGTACTTC. This encodes CASSPSSYKQYF.

In its sample, this clonotype was seen a few times. The gene calls are TRBV5-1 and TRBJ2-1; D may be TRBD1 (6 bases). The germline V and J ends were trimmed by 4 bases and 4 bases, with 18 bases remaining between them. The CDR3 consists of 16 residues. Germline CDR1 is SGHRS and CDR2 is YFSETQ. The CDR3: CASSRDGTPIYNEQFF. CDR3 coding DNA: TGCGCCAGCAGCAGGGACGGGACACCTATTTACAATGAGCAGTTCTTC.

The chain joins TRBV4-1 to TRBJ1-6; D remains ambiguous. The CDR3 runs to 18 residues. The germline V and J ends were trimmed by 0 bases and 0 bases, with 12 bases remaining between them. The germline CDR1 and CDR2 sequences are MGHRA and YSYEKL. CDR3 residues: CASSQDLGGSSYNSPLHF. CDR3 DNA: TGCGCCAGCAGCCAAGACCTCGGCGGGAGCTCCTATAATTCACCCCTCCACTTT.

This clonotype has just one count. A read error may be the cause here, since a much bigger clone is one base away. The V call is TRBV15, the J call TRBJ2-5; D not certain. This CDR3 has 13 residues. Trimming removed 8 bases at V and 4 bases at J, with 14 bases between. Germline CDR1 reads LNHNV; CDR2 reads YYDKDF (reference sequence). CDR3 loop: CATGTVIRETQYF. DNA of the CDR3: TGTGCCACCGGAACGGTGATACGAGAGACCCAGTACTTC. The complete variable domain, with remaining parts taken from reference TRBV15 and TRBJ2-5, reads DAMVIQNPRYQVTQFGKPVTLSCSQTLNHNVMYWYQQKSSQAPKLLFHYYDKDFNNEADTPDNFQSRRPNTSFCFLDIRSPGLGDTAMYLCATGTVIRETQYFGPGTRLLVL.

The V call is TRBV7-6, the J call TRBJ2-1; 9 nucleotides align to TRBD2. The DNA end is a closer match to TRBJ2-7, so the J assignment may be wrong. This CDR3 has 16 residues. Germline CDR1 and CDR2: SGHVS and FNYEAQ. CDR3 region: CASSQTSGLSYNEQYF. The CDR3 nucleotides are TGTGCCAGCAGCCAAACTAGCGGGTTGTCCTACAATGAGCAGTACTTC.

This clonotype was counted a few times. The chain employs TRBV7-3 and TRBJ1-6; 9 nucleotides agree with TRBD1. Unmatched junction bases numbered 5, after V lost 5 bases and J lost 9 bases. The CDR3 runs to 14 residues. The germline V gene has CDR1 SGHTA and CDR2 FQGTGA. The CDR3 reads CASSKQGAGSPLHF. CDR3 nucleotides: TGTGCCAGCAGCAAACAGGGGGCTGGTTCACCCCTCCACTTT.

The chain combines TRBV7-2 with TRBJ1-2; 8 bases are shared with TRBD1. In germline, CDR1 is SGHTA, CDR2 FQGNSA. This CDR3 is built from 18 residues. The junction had 9 bases not matched to a gene; V was cut back by 0 bases and J by 0 bases. The CDR3 coding sequence is TGTGCCAGCAGCTTAGCGCTTGAAGGACAGGGCGCTAACTATGGCTACACCTTC. Translating gives CASSLALEGQGANYGYTF.

This clonotype was counted only a few times. The V call is TRBV3-1, the J call TRBJ1-5, with 9 nucleotides matching TRBD1. The germline V gene encodes CDR1 LGHDT and CDR2 YNNKEL (reference sequence). V trimming: 2 bases; J trimming: 6 bases; junction bases outside the gene matches: 5. The CDR3 spans 15 residues. The DNA for the CDR3 is TGTGCCAGCAGCCAAACTACAGGGGGCGGTCAGCCCCAGCATTTT. Amino acid sequence: CASSQTTGGGQPQHF.

V is TRBV4-2 and J is TRBJ2-1; 8 nucleotides match TRBD2. The end of the DNA is better explained by TRBJ2-7, so the J call may be wrong. Germline V gene sequence: CDR1 LGHNA, CDR2 YNFKEQ. The CDR3 consists of 17 residues. The CDR3 bases are TGTGCCAGCAGCCAAGATCAGCGGGAGAGCTCCTACAATGAGCAGTACTTC. It is translated as CASSQDQRESSYNEQYF.

On this clonotype: A single base separates this from a much larger clone, so it may be a read error. The chain carries TRBV12-3 or TRBV12-4 and TRBJ2-7; tentatively, D is TRBD2 (6 bases). Trimming removed 5 bases at V and 5 bases at J, with 10 bases between. The CDR3 loop spans 12 amino acids. The CDR3 sequence is CASSRDFDEQYF. The CDR3 nucleotides are TGTGCCAGCAGTCGGGACTTTGACGAGCAGTACTTC.

This clonotype has only a few counts. The chain combines TRBV4-2 with TRBJ1-5; D not certain. The V gene lost 0 bases and the J gene lost 12 bases, with 15 bases spanning the gap. The CDR3 spans 14 residues. Germline-derived CDR1 and CDR2 are LGHNA and YNFKEQ. CDR3: CASSQDPSVIVQHF. The CDR3, as DNA: TGTGCCAGCAGCCAAGACCCGTCGGTGATCGTCCAGCATTTT.

A note on this clonotype: A much larger clonotype is one base distant, so this may be a read error. The gene calls are TRBV30 and TRBJ2-4, with D possibly being TRBD2 (5 bases). Germline assignment: CDR1 GTSNPN and CDR2 SVGIG (reference sequence). The CDR3 runs 12 residues. Between the trimmed V and J ends, which lost 3 bases and 3 bases, there was a span of 6 bases. CDR3 DNA: TGTGCCTGGAGGGGGAGCAAAAACATTCAGTACTTC. Amino acid sequence: CAWRGSKNIQYF.

This chain links TRBV20-1 with TRBJ1-2, with no clear D. CDR1 and CDR2 (germline): DFQATT, SNEGSKA (reference sequence). The CDR3 sequence is 8 residues long. The V end lost 7 bases, the J end lost 8 bases, and 5 bases lay between the germline ends. CDR3 sequence reads: CSEDGYTF. The CDR3 DNA sequence: TGCAGTGAGGACGGCTACACCTTC.

The genes are TRBV20-1 and TRBJ2-6, with D hard to call. The CDR3 is made up of 16 amino acids. The germline CDR1 and CDR2 sequences are DFQATT and SNEGSKA (reference sequence). Deletions cut 0 bases from V and 2 bases from J, with 11 bases between. The CDR3 DNA reads as TGCAGTGCTAGAGAACCAGTGAGCCCTGGGGCCAACGTCCTGACTTTC. Translation gives CSAREPVSPGANVLTF.

This clonotype came up a few times. The chain links TRBV5-5 to TRBJ2-1; tentatively, D is TRBD2 (5 bases). This CDR3 contains 13 residues. CDR1 and CDR2 (germline): SGHKS, YYEKEE (reference sequence). V shed 1 base and J shed 8 bases, with 10 bases lying between them. Written as DNA, the CDR3 is TGTGCCAGCAGCTTGTGGGCTAGCCATGAGCAGTTCTTC. It codes for CASSLWASHEQFF.

V gene TRBV27 combines with J gene TRBJ2-5; either TRBD1 or TRBD2 may supply D (6 bases each). Deletions cut 3 bases from V and 8 bases from J, with 19 bases between. The germline V gene has CDR1 MNHEY and CDR2 SMNVEV (reference sequence). The CDR3 sequence is 15 residues long. The CDR3 bases are TGTGCCAGCAGTTTTTCTCGGGGGCCCGCAGGAACCCAGTACTTC. Its protein is CASSFSRGPAGTQYF.

In regard to this clonotype: A much more abundant neighbour one base away suggests this may be a read error. The rearrangement joins TRBV20-1 to TRBJ2-1; 8 positions match TRBD1. CDR1 is DFQATT and CDR2 is SNEGSKA in the germline V gene (reference sequence). This CDR3 is 16 amino acids long. The CDR3: CSARDSGGARYNGQFF. The CDR3 DNA is TGCAGTGCTAGAGATTCAGGGGGCGCAAGGTACAATGGGCAGTTCTTC.

The rearrangement links TRBV4-3 to TRBJ2-2; TRBD1 aligns across 7 bases. The CDR3 consists of 17 residues. Per germline, CDR1 LGHNA and CDR2 YSLEER. The J segment lost 0 bases and the V segment lost 3 bases, leaving 7 bases of the junction unmatched. CDR3 residues: CASSQETGTANTGELFF. DNA of the CDR3: TGCGCCAGCAGCCAGGAAACCGGGACAGCGAACACCGGGGAGCTGTTTTTT.

This clonotype appeared many times. V is TRBV2 and J is TRBJ2-5; D gene unclear. Trimming took off 6 bases at V and 3 bases at J, with 5 bases between the two ends. The CDR3 is 11 residues long. Germline V gene lookup returns CDR1 SNHLY and CDR2 FYNNEI. CDR3 loop: CASSAEETQYF. The DNA for the CDR3 is TGTGCCAGCAGCGCGGAAGAGACCCAGTACTTC.

Ten or more counts support this clonotype. V gene TRBV7-8 combines with J gene TRBJ2-3; tentatively, D is TRBD1 or TRBD2 (6 bases each). Germline CDR1 is SGHVS and CDR2 is FQNEAQ. This CDR3 contains 15 residues. V was shortened by 5 bases and J by 0 bases, with 12 bases between the two germline ends. In DNA, the CDR3 is TGTGCCAGCAGCGGGGGGCCCACAAGCACAGATACGCAGTATTTT. Translation gives CASSGGPTSTDTQYF.

This sequence joins TRBV5-1 and TRBJ2-6; D is possibly TRBD1 (6 bases). CDR1 is SGHRS and CDR2 is YFSETQ in the germline V gene. This CDR3 is 17 amino acids long. Trimming took off 0 bases at V and 0 bases at J, with 10 bases between the two ends. As DNA, the CDR3 is TGCGCCAGCAGCTTGGTGGCAGGGGCCTCTGGGGCCAACGTCCTGACTTTC. Encoded protein: CASSLVAGASGANVLTF.

This clonotype was found a few times. The genes are TRBV5-4 and TRBJ1-2; D is undetermined. The CDR3 runs 12 residues. V was shortened by 0 bases and J by 6 bases, with 6 bases between the two germline ends. The germline CDR1 and CDR2 sequences are SGHNT and YYREEE (reference sequence). The CDR3 is CASSLEIDGYTF. The CDR3 DNA reads TGTGCCAGCAGCTTGGAGATCGATGGCTACACCTTC.

This sequence joins TRBV11-1 and TRBJ2-7; no firm D call. V dropped 3 bases and J dropped 0 bases, with 9 bases sitting between them. The germline gives CDR1 SGHAT, CDR2 FQDESV (reference sequence). The CDR3 covers 14 residues. The DNA of the CDR3 is TGTGCCAGCAGCTTGGAGATTCTCTCCTACGAGCAGTACTTC. Its protein is CASSLEILSYEQYF.

This clonotype occurred a few times. V usage is TRBV12-3 or TRBV12-4 and J usage is TRBJ1-5, with a tentative D call TRBD1 (5 bases). This CDR3 has 13 residues. Trimming took off 5 bases at V and 6 bases at J, with 11 bases between the two ends. CDR3: CASSIRGGQPQHF. CDR3 bases: TGTGCCAGCAGTATCCGGGGGGGTCAGCCCCAGCATTTT.

This clonotype was found many times. This chain joins TRBV11-3 and TRBJ2-1; D not resolved. This CDR3 region has 15 residues. Germline CDR1 is SGHNT and CDR2 is YENEEA. V lost 1 base and J lost 5, with 12 bases in between. The chain's CDR3 is CASSLGEDRDNEQFF. CDR3 nucleotides: TGTGCCAGCAGCTTAGGCGAGGATCGGGACAATGAGCAGTTCTTC.